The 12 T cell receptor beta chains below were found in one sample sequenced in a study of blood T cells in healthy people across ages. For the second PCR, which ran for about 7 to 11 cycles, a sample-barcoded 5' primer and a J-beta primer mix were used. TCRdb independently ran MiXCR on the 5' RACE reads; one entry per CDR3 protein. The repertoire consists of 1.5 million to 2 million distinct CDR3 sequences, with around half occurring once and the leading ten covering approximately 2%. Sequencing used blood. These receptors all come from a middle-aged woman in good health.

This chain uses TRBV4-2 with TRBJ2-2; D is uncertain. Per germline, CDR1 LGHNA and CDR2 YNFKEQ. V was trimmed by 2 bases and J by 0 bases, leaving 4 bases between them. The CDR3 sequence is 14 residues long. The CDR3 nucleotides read TGTGCCAGCAGCCAACCCCCGAACACCGGGGAGCTGTTTTTT. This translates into CASSQPPNTGELFF.

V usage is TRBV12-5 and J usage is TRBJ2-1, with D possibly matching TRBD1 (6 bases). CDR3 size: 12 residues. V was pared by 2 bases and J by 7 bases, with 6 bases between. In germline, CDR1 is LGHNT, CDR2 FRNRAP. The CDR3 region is CASGLRGNEQFF. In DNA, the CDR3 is TGTGCTAGTGGTTTGAGGGGGAATGAGCAGTTCTTC.

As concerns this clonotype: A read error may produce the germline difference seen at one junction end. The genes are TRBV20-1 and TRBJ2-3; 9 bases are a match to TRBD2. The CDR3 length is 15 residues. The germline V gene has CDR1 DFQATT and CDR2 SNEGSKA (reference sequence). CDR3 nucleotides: TGCAGTGCTGGAGAGGGAGCGGGGGGAATAGATACGCAGTATTTT. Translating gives CSAGEGAGGIDTQYF.

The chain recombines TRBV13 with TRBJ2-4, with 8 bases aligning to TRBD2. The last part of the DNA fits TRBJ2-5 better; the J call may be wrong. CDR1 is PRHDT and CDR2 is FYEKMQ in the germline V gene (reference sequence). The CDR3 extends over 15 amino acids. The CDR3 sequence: CASSLRRGAGETQYF. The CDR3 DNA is TGTGCCAGCAGCTTACGGCGGGGGGCCGGAGAGACCCAGTACTTC.

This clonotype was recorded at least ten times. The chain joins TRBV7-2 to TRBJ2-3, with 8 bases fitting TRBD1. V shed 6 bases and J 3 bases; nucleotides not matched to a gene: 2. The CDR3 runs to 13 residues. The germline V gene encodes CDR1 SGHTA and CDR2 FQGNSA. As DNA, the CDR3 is TGTGCCAGCAGATGGACAGGGACAGATACGCAGTATTTT. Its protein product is CASRWTGTDTQYF.

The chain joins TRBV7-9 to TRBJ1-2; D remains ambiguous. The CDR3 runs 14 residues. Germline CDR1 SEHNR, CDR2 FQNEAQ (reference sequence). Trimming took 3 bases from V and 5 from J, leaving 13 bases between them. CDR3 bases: TGTGCCAGCAGCTTCCTTCAACTGGGGTATGGCTACACCTTC. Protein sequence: CASSFLQLGYGYTF.

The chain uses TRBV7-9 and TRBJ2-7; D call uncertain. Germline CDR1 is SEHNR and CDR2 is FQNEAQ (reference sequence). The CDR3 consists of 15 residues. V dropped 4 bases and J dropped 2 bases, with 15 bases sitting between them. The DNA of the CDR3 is TGTGCCAGCAGCTCATATACTACTCGCACCTACGAGCAGTACTTC. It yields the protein CASSSYTTRTYEQYF. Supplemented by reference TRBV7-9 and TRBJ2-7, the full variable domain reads DTGVSQNPRHKITKRGQNVTFRCDPISEHNRLYWYRQTLGQGPEFLTYFQNEAQLEKSRLLSDRFSAERPKGSFSTLEIQRTEQGDSAMYLCASSSYTTRTYEQYFGPGTRLTVT.

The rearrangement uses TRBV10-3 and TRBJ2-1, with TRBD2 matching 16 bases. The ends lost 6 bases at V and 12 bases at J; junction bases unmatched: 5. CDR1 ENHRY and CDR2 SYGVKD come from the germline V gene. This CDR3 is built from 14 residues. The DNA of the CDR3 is TGTGCCATCAGGGGGACTAGCGGGGGGGCCGGGCAGTTCTTC. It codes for CAIRGTSGGAGQFF.

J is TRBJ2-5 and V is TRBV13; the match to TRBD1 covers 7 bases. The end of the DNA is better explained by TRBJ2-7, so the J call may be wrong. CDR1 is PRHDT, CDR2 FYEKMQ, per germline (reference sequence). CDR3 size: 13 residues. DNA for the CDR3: TGTGCCAGCAGCGTCGGGACAGTGCTCGAGCAGTACTTC. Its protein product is CASSVGTVLEQYF.

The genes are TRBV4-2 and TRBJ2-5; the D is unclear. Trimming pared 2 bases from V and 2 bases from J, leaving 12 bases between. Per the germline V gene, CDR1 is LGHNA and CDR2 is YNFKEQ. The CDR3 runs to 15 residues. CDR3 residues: CASSQPTTRQETQYF. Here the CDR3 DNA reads TGTGCCAGCAGCCAACCCACGACAAGACAAGAGACCCAGTACTTC.

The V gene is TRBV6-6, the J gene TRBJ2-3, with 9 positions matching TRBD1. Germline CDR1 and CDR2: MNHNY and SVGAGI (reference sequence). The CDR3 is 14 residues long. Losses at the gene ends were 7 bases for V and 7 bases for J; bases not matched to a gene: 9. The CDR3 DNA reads TGTGCCAGCACGCCGGGACAGGGAGGGAATACGCAGTATTTT. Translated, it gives CASTPGQGGNTQYF.

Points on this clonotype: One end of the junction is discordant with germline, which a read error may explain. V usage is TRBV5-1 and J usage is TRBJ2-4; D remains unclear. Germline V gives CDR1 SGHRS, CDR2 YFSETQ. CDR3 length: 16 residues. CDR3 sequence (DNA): TGCGTCAGCAGCTTGGCGGCTGGGGTAGCCAAAAACATTCAGTACTTC. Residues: CVSSLAAGVAKNIQYF.